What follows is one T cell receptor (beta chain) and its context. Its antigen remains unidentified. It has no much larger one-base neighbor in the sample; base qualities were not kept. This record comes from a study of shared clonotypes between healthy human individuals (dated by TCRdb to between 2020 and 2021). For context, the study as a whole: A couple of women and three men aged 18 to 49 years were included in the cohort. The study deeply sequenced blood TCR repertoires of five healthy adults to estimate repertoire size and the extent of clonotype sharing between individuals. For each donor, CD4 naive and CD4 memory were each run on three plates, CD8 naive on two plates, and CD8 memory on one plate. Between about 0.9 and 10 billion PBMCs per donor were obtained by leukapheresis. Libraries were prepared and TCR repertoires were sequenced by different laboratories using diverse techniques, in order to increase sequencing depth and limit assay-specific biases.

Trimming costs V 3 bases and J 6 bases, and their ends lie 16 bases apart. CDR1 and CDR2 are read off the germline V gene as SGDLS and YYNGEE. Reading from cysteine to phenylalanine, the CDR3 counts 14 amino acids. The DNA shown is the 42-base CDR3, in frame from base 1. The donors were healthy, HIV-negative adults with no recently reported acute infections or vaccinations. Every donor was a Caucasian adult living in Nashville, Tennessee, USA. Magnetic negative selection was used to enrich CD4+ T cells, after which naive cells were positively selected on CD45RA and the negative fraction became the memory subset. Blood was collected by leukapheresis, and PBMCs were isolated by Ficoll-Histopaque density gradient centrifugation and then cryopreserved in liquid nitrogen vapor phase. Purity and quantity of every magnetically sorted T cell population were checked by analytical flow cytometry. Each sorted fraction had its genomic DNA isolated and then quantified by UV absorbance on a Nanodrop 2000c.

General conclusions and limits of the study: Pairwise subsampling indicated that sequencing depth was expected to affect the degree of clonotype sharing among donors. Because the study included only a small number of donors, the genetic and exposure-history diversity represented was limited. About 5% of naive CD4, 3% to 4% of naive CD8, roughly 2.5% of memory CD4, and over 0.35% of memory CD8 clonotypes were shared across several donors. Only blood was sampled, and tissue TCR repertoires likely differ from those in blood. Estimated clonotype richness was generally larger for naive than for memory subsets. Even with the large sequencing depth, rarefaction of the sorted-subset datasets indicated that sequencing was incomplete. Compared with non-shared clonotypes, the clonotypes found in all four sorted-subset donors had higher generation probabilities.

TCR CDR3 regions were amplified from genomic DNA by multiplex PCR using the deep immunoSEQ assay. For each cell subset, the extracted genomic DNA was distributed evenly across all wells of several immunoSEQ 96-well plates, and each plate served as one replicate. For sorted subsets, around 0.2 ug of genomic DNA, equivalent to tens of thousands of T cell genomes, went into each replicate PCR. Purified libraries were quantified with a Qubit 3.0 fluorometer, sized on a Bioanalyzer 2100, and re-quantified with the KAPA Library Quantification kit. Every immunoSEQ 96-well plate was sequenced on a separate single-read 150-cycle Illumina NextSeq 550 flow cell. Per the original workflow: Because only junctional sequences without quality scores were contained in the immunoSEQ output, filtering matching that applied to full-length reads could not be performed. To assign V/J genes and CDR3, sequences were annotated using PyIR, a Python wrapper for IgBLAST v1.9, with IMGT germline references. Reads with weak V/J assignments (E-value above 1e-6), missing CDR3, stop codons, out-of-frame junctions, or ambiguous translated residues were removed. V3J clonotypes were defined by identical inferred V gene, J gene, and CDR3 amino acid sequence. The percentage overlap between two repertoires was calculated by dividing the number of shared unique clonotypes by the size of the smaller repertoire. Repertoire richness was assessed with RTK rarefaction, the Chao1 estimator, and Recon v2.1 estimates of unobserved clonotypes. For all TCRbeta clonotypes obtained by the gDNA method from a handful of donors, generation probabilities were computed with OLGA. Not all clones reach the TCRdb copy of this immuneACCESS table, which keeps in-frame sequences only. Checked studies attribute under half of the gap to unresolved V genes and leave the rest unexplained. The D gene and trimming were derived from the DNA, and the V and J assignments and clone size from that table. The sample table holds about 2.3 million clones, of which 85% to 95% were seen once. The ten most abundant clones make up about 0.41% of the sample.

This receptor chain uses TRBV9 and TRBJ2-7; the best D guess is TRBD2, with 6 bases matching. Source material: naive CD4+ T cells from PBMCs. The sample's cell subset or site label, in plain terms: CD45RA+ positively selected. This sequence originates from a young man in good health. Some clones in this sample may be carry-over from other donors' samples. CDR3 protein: CASSGYPGTGEQYF. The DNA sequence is TGTGCCAGCAGCGGATATCCGGGGACTGGCGAGCAGTACTTC.